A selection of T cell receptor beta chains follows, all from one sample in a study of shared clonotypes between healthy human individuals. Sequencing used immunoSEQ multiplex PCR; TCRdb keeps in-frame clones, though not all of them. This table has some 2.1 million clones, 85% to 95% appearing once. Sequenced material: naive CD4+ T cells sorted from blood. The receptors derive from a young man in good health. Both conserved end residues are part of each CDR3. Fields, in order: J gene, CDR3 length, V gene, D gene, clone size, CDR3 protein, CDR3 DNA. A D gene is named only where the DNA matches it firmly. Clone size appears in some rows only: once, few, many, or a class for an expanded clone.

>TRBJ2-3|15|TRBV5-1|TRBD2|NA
CASSFTAGVQDTQYF
TGCGCCAGCAGCTTTACAGCGGGAGTTCAAGATACGCAGTATTTT
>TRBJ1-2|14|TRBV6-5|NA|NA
CATLGGPSADGYTF
TGTGCCACCCTGGGTGGGCCTTCAGCGGATGGCTACACCTTC
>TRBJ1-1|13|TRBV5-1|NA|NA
CASSLDVNTEAFF
TGCGCCAGCAGCTTGGACGTAAACACTGAAGCTTTCTTT
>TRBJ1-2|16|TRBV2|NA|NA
CASRQPAGVTDYGYTF
TGTGCCAGCAGACAACCCGCCGGGGTTACGGACTATGGCTACACCTTC
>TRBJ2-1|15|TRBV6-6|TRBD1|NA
CASQGQGSSYNEQFF
TGTGCCAGCCAGGGACAGGGTTCCTCCTACAATGAGCAGTTCTTC
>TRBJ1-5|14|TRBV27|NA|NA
CASSPRSSNQPQHF
TGTGCCAGCAGTCCCCGGAGTAGCAATCAGCCCCAGCATTTT
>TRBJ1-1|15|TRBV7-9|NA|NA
CASSPQGFSTNQAFF
TGTGCCAGCAGCCCCCAAGGGTTCAGTACCAACCAAGCTTTCTTT
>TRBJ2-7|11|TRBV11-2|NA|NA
CASSSRYEQYF
TGTGCCAGCAGCTCCCGCTACGAGCAGTACTTC
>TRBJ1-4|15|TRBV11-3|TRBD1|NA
CASSLATGWDEKLFF
TGTGCCAGCAGCTTAGCGACAGGGTGGGATGAAAAACTGTTTTTT
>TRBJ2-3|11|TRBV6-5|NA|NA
CATSRADTQYF
TGTGCCACCTCCCGGGCAGATACGCAGTATTTT
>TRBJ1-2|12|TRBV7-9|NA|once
CASSPSGLPWTF
TGTGCCAGCAGCCCCAGCGGCCTTCCTTGGACCTTC
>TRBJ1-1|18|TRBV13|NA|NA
CASSSQGRFSVGYTEAFF
TGTGCCAGCAGCTCCCAGGGGCGTTTTTCGGTTGGGTACACTGAAGCTTTCTTT
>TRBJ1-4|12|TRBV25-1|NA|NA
CASSGTQEKLFF
TGTGCCAGCAGTGGAACCCAGGAAAAACTGTTTTTT
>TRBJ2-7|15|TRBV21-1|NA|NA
CASSWASGRPHEQYF
TGTGCCAGCAGCTGGGCTAGCGGGAGACCCCACGAGCAGTACTTC
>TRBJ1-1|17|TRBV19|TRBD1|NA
CASSTRDRVRMNTEAFF
TGTGCCAGTAGTACCCGGGACAGGGTACGAATGAACACTGAAGCTTTCTTT
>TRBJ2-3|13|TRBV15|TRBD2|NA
CATYGGAGDTQYF
TGTGCCACCTACGGGGGGGCTGGGGATACGCAGTATTTT
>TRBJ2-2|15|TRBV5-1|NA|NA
CASRAPGNFGGELFF
TGCGCCAGCCGAGCCCCGGGGAACTTTGGTGGGGAGCTGTTTTTT
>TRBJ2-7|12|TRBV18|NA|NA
CASSPPPYEQYF
TGTGCCAGCTCACCACCCCCCTACGAGCAGTACTTC
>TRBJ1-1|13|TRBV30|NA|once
CAWSWGQNTEAFF
TGTGCCTGGAGTTGGGGACAGAACACTGAAGCTTTCTTT
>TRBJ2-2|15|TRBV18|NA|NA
CASSRDGANTGELFF
TGTGCCAGCTCTCGTGACGGAGCGAACACCGGGGAGCTGTTTTTT
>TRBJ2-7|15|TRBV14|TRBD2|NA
CASSQDLRGRYEQYF
TGTGCCAGCAGCCAAGATCTTCGCGGGAGGTACGAGCAGTACTTC
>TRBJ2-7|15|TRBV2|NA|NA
CASTEEAPRGYEQYF
TGTGCCAGCACGGAGGAGGCGCCCCGGGGCTACGAGCAGTACTTC
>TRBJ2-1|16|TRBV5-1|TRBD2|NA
CASSPTNSGGYNEQFF
TGCGCCAGCAGCCCTACTAATAGCGGGGGTTACAATGAGCAGTTCTTC
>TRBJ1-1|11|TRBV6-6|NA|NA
CASSTGPEAFF
TGTGCCAGCAGTACCGGGCCTGAAGCTTTCTTT
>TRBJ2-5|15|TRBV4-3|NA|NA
CASSQDVLVQETQYF
TGCGCCAGCAGCCAAGATGTTTTGGTTCAAGAGACCCAGTACTTC
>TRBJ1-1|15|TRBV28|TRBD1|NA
CASSGQKGASTEAFF
TGTGCCAGCAGCGGACAAAAGGGGGCATCAACTGAAGCTTTCTTT
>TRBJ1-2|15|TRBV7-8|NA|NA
CASTLQGRTVYGYTF
TGTGCCAGCACCCTACAAGGGAGGACAGTCTATGGCTACACCTTC
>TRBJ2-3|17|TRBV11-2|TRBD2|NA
CASSLELAGAGTDMQYF
TGTGCCAGCAGCTTAGAACTAGCGGGGGCGGGCACAGATATGCAGTATTTT
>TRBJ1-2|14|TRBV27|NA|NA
CASSKAGGFYGYTF
TGTGCCAGCAGTAAGGCGGGGGGCTTCTATGGCTACACCTTC
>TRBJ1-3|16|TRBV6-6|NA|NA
CASTLMGQHSGNTIYF
TGTGCCAGCACTCTCATGGGGCAGCACTCTGGAAACACCATATATTTT
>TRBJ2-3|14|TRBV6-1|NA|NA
CASRGPISTDTQYF
TGTGCCAGCCGGGGACCCATTAGCACAGATACGCAGTATTTT
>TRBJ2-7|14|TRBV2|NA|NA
CASSKGPGSYEQYF
TGTGCCAGCAGTAAAGGACCCGGCTCCTACGAGCAGTACTTC
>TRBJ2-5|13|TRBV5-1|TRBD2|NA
CASRLGLGETQYF
TGCGCCAGCAGGTTAGGACTAGGGGAGACCCAGTACTTC
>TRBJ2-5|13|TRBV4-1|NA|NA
CASSQLGGMTQYF
TGCGCCAGCAGCCAATTGGGGGGAATGACCCAGTACTTC
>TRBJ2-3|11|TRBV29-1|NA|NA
CSVASTDTQYF
TGCAGCGTTGCGTCCACAGATACGCAGTATTTT
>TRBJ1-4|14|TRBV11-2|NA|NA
CASSAHMGVEKLFF
TGTGCCAGCAGCGCGCACATGGGGGTAGAAAAACTGTTTTTT
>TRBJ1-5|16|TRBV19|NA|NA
CASSTAGTDSNQPQHF
TGTGCCAGTAGTACAGCCGGGACGGATAGCAATCAGCCCCAGCATTTT
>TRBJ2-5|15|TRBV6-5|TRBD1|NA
CASSYWGTGQETQYF
TGTGCCAGCAGTTACTGGGGGACAGGGCAAGAGACCCAGTACTTC
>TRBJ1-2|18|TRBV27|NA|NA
CASSPFPDSLAPSHGYTF
TGTGCCAGCAGTCCCTTCCCGGACAGCCTCGCCCCGAGCCATGGCTACACCTTC
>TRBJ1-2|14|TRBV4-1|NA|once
CASSQVDRLYGYTF
TGCGCCAGCAGCCAAGTGGACAGACTTTATGGCTACACCTTC
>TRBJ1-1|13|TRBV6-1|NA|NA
CATGGTLNTEAFF
TGTGCCACGGGAGGGACTCTTAACACTGAAGCTTTCTTT
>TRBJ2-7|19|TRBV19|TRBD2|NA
CASSTKEWQEWSGTYEQYF
TGTGCCAGTAGTACTAAGGAGTGGCAGGAATGGAGCGGGACCTACGAGCAGTACTTC